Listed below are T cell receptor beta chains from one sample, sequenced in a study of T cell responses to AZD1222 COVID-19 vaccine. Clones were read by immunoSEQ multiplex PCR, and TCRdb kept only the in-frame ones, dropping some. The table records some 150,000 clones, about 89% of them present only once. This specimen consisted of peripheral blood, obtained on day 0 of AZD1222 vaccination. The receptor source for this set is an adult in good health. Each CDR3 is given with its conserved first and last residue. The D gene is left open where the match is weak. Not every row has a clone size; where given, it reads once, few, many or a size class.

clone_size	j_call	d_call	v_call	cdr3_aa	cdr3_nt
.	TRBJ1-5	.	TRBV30	CAWSPPGNQPQHF	TGTGCCTGGAGTCCGCCAGGGAACCAGCCCCAGCATTTT
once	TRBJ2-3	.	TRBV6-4	CASSQSGIDTQYF	TGTGCCAGCAGTCAATCAGGGATTGATACGCAGTATTTT
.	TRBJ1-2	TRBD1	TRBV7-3	CASSLGSRQGGGYTF	TGTGCCAGCAGCTTAGGGTCCCGACAGGGCGGTGGCTACACCTTC
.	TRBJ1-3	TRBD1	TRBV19	CASTKMTGTAGNTIYF	TGTGCCAGTACCAAAATGACGGGGACAGCTGGAAACACCATATATTTT
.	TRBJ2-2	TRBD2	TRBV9	CASSGRMLAVTGELFF	TGTGCCAGCAGCGGACGGATGCTAGCGGTCACCGGGGAGCTGTTTTTT
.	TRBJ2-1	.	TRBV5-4	CASSLSVGEQFF	TGTGCCAGCAGCTTGTCTGTTGGTGAGCAGTTCTTC
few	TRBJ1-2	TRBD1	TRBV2	CASRRQGLLYGYTF	TGTGCCAGCAGACGACAGGGCCTCCTCTATGGCTACACCTTC
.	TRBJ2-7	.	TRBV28	CASSLRTDYEQYF	TGTGCCAGCAGTTTGAGGACGGACTACGAGCAGTACTTC
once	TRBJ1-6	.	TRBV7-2	CASSLTQNSPLHF	TGTGCCAGCAGCTTAACACAGAATTCACCCCTCCACTTT
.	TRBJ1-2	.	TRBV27	CASTPRQGVRGYTF	TGTGCCAGCACCCCCCGTCAGGGTGTGAGGGGCTACACCTTC
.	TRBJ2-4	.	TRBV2	CASSEAGRGHQNIQYF	TGTGCCAGCAGTGAGGCAGGGAGAGGCCACCAAAACATTCAGTACTTC
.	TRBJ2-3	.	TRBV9	CASSDPRGRLSTDTQYF	TGTGCCAGCAGCGATCCCAGGGGCCGCCTTAGCACAGATACGCAGTATTTT
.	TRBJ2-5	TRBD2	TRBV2	CASSPITSGGHF	TGTGCCAGCAGCCCGATCACTAGCGGAGGGCACTTC
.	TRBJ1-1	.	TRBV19	CASRSPMNTEAFF	TGTGCCAGTAGAAGTCCCATGAACACTGAAGCTTTCTTT
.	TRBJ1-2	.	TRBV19	CASSIAGETGSNYGYTF	TGTGCCAGTAGTATCGCGGGGGAGACAGGATCTAACTATGGCTACACCTTC
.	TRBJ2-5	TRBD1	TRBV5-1	CASRLGQAPETQYF	TGCGCCAGCAGGCTTGGACAGGCTCCGGAGACCCAGTACTTC
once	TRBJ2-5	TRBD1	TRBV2	CASRNTGTGQETQYF	TGTGCCAGCAGGAACACCGGGACAGGGCAAGAGACCCAGTACTTC
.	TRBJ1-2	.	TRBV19	CASSPPAGRIPIF	TGTGCCAGTAGTCCCCCTGCTGGACGGATTCCAATCTTC